This passage covers 9 T cell receptor beta chains from one sample sequenced in a study of blood T cell repertoires in COVID-19. Using immunoSEQ multiplex PCR, the repertoire was profiled, and TCRdb retains in-frame clones only, with some absent. Of 150,000 or so clones listed, around 86% are singletons. The source material was peripheral blood. All receptors come from an elderly man with acute or convalescent COVID-19.

The rearrangement joins TRBV4-1 to TRBJ2-5; possible D gene TRBD2, 5 bases. CDR1 is MGHRA, CDR2 YSYEKL, per germline. The CDR3 is made up of 15 amino acids. V dropped 1 base and J dropped 2 bases, with 11 bases sitting between them. CDR3 nucleotide sequence: TGCGCCAGCAGCCAAGGGGTACGGGGTCAAGAGACCCAGTACTTC. Protein product: CASSQGVRGQETQYF.

This chain joins TRBV28 and TRBJ2-7; 9 positions agree with TRBD2. V shed 5 bases, J shed 6 bases, and the junction held 17 bases outside the gene matches. Germline-derived CDR1 and CDR2 are MDHEN and SYDVKM. This CDR3 comprises 17 residues. CDR3 amino acids: CASSPNFGGGAPREQYF. The DNA of the CDR3 is TGTGCCAGCAGTCCTAACTTCGGCGGGGGGGCCCCCCGCGAGCAGTACTTC. Filled out from reference TRBV28 and TRBJ2-7, the complete variable domain reads DVKVTQSSRYLVKRTGEKVFLECVQDMDHENMFWYRQDPGLGLRLIYFSYDVKMKEKGDIPEGYSVSREKKERFSLILESASTNQTSMYLCASSPNFGGGAPREQYFGPGTRLTVT.

This rearrangement joins TRBV28 to TRBJ2-7; 7 bases match TRBD1. V dropped 7 bases and J dropped 1; count of bases not matched to a gene: 7. This CDR3 is built from 14 residues. The V gene's germline CDR1 is MDHEN and CDR2 SYDVKM. The CDR3 region has the DNA TGTGCCAGCATTAGACAGGGTGTTTCCTACGAGCAGTACTTC. It codes for CASIRQGVSYEQYF.

CDR3 amino acids: CASSFGQGWGYTF. In nucleotides, the CDR3 is TGCGCCAGCAGCTTCGGACAGGGCTGGGGCTACACCTTC. The chain employs TRBV5-1 and TRBJ1-2, with 8 bases lining up with TRBD1. V dropped 2 bases and J dropped 8; count of bases not matched to a gene: 5. Germline loops: CDR1 SGHRS, CDR2 YFSETQ. CDR3 length: 13 residues.

The chain links TRBV29-1 to TRBJ2-7; D is possibly TRBD1 (5 bases). The V and J ends lost 8 bases and 0 bases respectively, with 17 bases between them. The CDR3 is 14 residues long. Germline V lookup: CDR1 SQVTM, CDR2 ANQGSEA. The CDR3 DNA reads TGCAGCCCACCCCTGACAGTCCTCTCCTACGAGCAGTACTTC. It translates to CSPPLTVLSYEQYF.

This clone showed up just once. V gene TRBV7-3 combines with J gene TRBJ2-1, with 14 bases aligning to TRBD2. Per the germline V gene, CDR1 is SGHTA and CDR2 is FQGTGA. CDR3 length equals 20 residues. The junction had 14 bases not matched to a gene; V was cut back by 1 base and J by 6 bases. CDR3 sequence (DNA): TGTGCCAGCAGCTTAATTGCGGGACTAGCGGGAGAGTGGGGTCCCAATGAGCAGTTCTTC. Amino acids: CASSLIAGLAGEWGPNEQFF.

The chain has TRBV29-1 and TRBJ2-3; D is perhaps TRBD1 (5 bases). The CDR3 sequence is 14 residues long. Germline CDR1 SQVTM, CDR2 ANQGSEA. Trimming stripped 3 bases from V and 2 bases from J, with 12 bases between. The CDR3 here is CSVDGRAPTDTQYF. In DNA, the CDR3 is TGCAGCGTTGATGGCAGGGCCCCCACAGATACGCAGTATTTT.

The chain uses TRBV7-9 and TRBJ1-5, with TRBD1 matching 10 bases. CDR1 SEHNR and CDR2 FQNEAQ come from the germline V gene (reference sequence). The CDR3 has 14 residues. V was clipped by 5 bases and J by 7 bases; unmatched bases: 5. The CDR3 region is CASSMDRGDQPQHF. For the CDR3, the DNA is TGTGCCAGCAGCATGGACAGGGGGGACCAGCCCCAGCATTTT.

This clone came up a few times. CDR3 loop: CASNKRGRETYEQYF. CDR3 bases: TGTGCCAGCAATAAACGGGGGCGGGAGACCTACGAGCAGTACTTC. V usage is TRBV6-5 and J usage is TRBJ2-7; D perhaps matches TRBD2 (7 bases). This CDR3 has 15 residues. Trimming took 7 bases from V and 2 from J, leaving 18 bases between them. The germline gives CDR1 MNHEY, CDR2 SVGAGI.